This TCR beta chain was documented in a study of blood T cell repertoires in COVID-19 (dated by TCRdb to 2020 to 2021). A note on the overall study: Samples covering the acute and convalescent phases of COVID-19 were provided by collaborators in the United States, Italy and Spain. A freely available public database, intended as a resource for researchers studying the immune response to SARS-CoV-2, is where the repertoires were released. Where HLA class I and class II types were available, the types were taken from metadata supplied by the sample provider, not from assay-based typing. The material from the prospective study consisted of cDNA or gDNA derived from T cells, B-cell-depleted T cells, or PBMCs. The dataset comprised deeply sampled blood TCRbeta repertoires from subjects exposed to, actively infected with, or recovered from COVID-19. A de-identified subject ID, COVID-19 status, age in years and sex were almost always included in the sample metadata. Samples were obtained from the ongoing ImmuneRACE study (first 160 participants) and from about 1,300 subjects provided by 6 global collaborators. What the work shows at the level of the full study, not this receptor alone: Clinical and demographic metadata were provided uncurated, with the amount varying by source and participant.

The collaborating institutions used their own protocols to collect whole blood in K2EDTA tubes. For TCRbeta analysis, collaborators shipped samples in one of three forms: frozen whole blood, isolated PBMCs, or DNA extracted from either of those sample types. The germline V gene encodes CDR1 MGHRA and CDR2 YSYEKL. V and J are trimmed by 0 bases and 6 bases, and the gene matches miss 9 bases of the junction. The cysteine opens and the phenylalanine closes a CDR3 of 19 amino acids. The DNA shown is the 57-base CDR3, in frame from base 1. Comments on this clone: It has no known antigen specificity. The record has no base qualities; no much larger clone is one base away.

TCRbeta CDR3 regions were amplified from genomic DNA using the immunoSEQ Assay, a bias-controlled multiplex PCR. The paper's processing steps were these. The number of nucleated cells in each sample was estimated by amplification of reference gene primers within the assay. To quantify the absolute abundance of each unique TCRbeta CDR3 rearrangement, sequence reads were collapsed and filtered. For each sample, productive Simpson clonality was calculated by taking the square root of Simpson's diversity index across productive rearrangements. This is the immuneACCESS table as TCRdb keeps it, with only in-frame sequences that have V and J called. A part of the clones is gone; compared with another copy, unresolved V genes explain less than half, and the rest is unexplained. The V and J calls and clone size were taken over from that table, and D and trimming were inferred from the DNA. This sample holds around 100,000 clones; around 89% were observed only once. The ten most abundant clones make up 4.6% of the sample.

Sequencing used peripheral blood. The sequence was obtained from a woman aged 45 to 65 with acute or convalescent COVID-19. The sequence links TRBV4-1 to TRBJ2-2; 14 nucleotides in the junction match TRBD2. CDR3 reads: CASSQELPGLAGESGELFF. Here is the DNA: TGCGCCAGCAGCCAAGAACTCCCGGGACTAGCGGGAGAATCCGGGGAGCTGTTTTTT.